Below are 13 T cell receptor beta chains sequenced from a single sample in a study of T cell repertoires in aging, cancer and after chemotherapy. A mixed TRB-A/B primer pool amplified rearranged TRB by multiplex touch-down PCR. Via MiXCR, TCRdb re-called the multiplex PCR reads, giving one row per CDR3 protein. Of 13,000 or so distinct CDR3 sequences listed, approximately 30% are singletons. TCR beta rearrangements were amplified from peripheral blood genomic DNA. The specimen was blood. Receptors originate from a human donor in good health. The donor label of this sample is uncertain.

This clonotype came up a few times. The chain combines TRBV6-5 with TRBJ1-6, with 12 nucleotides matching TRBD1. The V gene's germline CDR1 is MNHEY and CDR2 SVGAGI. The CDR3 consists of 17 residues. The V segment lost 5 bases and the J segment 12 bases; nucleotides outside the gene matches: 14. CDR3 protein: CASSTNLGQGALRPLHF. The DNA for the CDR3 is TGTGCCAGCAGTACTAACTTGGGACAGGGGGCTCTGAGACCCCTCCACTTT.

The V gene is TRBV11-2, the J gene TRBJ2-1; 9 positions agree with TRBD2. Trimming at V came to 4 bases and at J to 4 bases, leaving 11 bases not matched to a gene. This CDR3 is 17 amino acids long. Germline V lookup: CDR1 SGHAT, CDR2 FQNNGV. The DNA for the CDR3 is TGTGCCAGCAGCTATCCCGTGGTAGCGGGGGTTTACAATGAGCAGTTCTTC. This encodes CASSYPVVAGVYNEQFF.

The V and J genes are TRBV5-4 and TRBJ2-7, with D tentatively TRBD2 (6 bases). V lost 4 bases to trimming and J lost 2 bases, with 16 bases between them. This CDR3 spans 15 amino acids. In germline, CDR1 is SGHNT, CDR2 YYREEE (reference sequence). The CDR3 region is CASSPVGGNTYEQYF. The CDR3 nucleotides read TGTGCCAGCAGCCCGGTTGGGGGGAACACCTACGAGCAGTACTTC. The variable domain in full, completed from reference TRBV5-4 and TRBJ2-7, reads ETGVTQSPTHLIKTRGQQVTLRCSSQSGHNTVSWYQQALGQGPQFIFQYYREEENGRGNFPPRFSGLQFPNYSSELNVNALELDDSALYLCASSPVGGNTYEQYFGPGTRLTVT.

V is TRBV5-4 and J is TRBJ2-3; D is perhaps TRBD2 (6 bases). In germline, CDR1 is SGHNT, CDR2 YYREEE (reference sequence). V was pared by 0 bases and J by 4 bases, with 9 bases between. The CDR3 sequence is 14 residues long. Written as DNA, the CDR3 is TGTGCCAGCAGCTTGGTTAGCGGCTCAGATACGCAGTATTTT. Protein sequence: CASSLVSGSDTQYF. Filled out from reference TRBV5-4 and TRBJ2-3, the complete variable domain reads ETGVTQSPTHLIKTRGQQVTLRCSSQSGHNTVSWYQQALGQGPQFIFQYYREEENGRGNFPPRFSGLQFPNYSSELNVNALELDDSALYLCASSLVSGSDTQYFGPGTRLTVL.

This clonotype is labeled medium-sized. The V and J genes are TRBV29-1 and TRBJ2-3; perhaps TRBD1 as D (5 bases). V shed 0 bases and J shed 1 base, with 11 bases lying between them. Germline CDR1 reads SQVTM; CDR2 reads ANQGSEA. This CDR3 contains 15 residues. CDR3 coding DNA: TGCAGCGTTGAAGATCGCGGCAGGGGCACAGATACGCAGTATTTT. Amino acids: CSVEDRGRGTDTQYF.

The chain couples TRBV19 to TRBJ1-1; 10 bases map to TRBD1. The CDR3 has 15 amino acids. J lost 2 bases, V lost 1 base, and 1 base had no gene match. CDR1 LNHDA and CDR2 SQIVND come from the germline V gene (reference sequence). As DNA, the CDR3 is TGTGCCAGTAGTATAGGGGACAGGGGAAACACTGAAGCTTTCTTT. Translation gives CASSIGDRGNTEAFF.

The V and J genes are TRBV4-1 and TRBJ2-2; 8 nucleotides line up with TRBD2. The CDR3 consists of 16 residues. Looked up from germline, CDR1 is MGHRA and CDR2 is YSYEKL. The V gene end was trimmed by 0 bases and the J gene end by 4 bases; junction bases not matched to a gene: 4. The CDR3 loop is CASSQDPAGVTGELFF. For the CDR3, the DNA is TGCGCCAGCAGCCAAGACCCAGCGGGGGTCACCGGGGAGCTGTTTTTT.

The chain has TRBV19 and TRBJ1-5, with a weak D call TRBD1 (5 bases). Germline V gives CDR1 LNHDA, CDR2 SQIVND (reference sequence). V lost 6 bases, J lost 5 bases, and 14 bases lay in between. The CDR3 covers 14 residues. The CDR3 DNA reads as TGTGCCAGTAGCTGGGACCGGTCGTATCAGCCCCAGCATTTT. This gives the protein CASSWDRSYQPQHF.

Only one count was recorded for this clonotype. This chain uses TRBV4-1 with TRBJ2-7, with 11 positions matching TRBD1. The CDR3 extends over 16 amino acids. Trimming took 0 bases from V and 5 from J; bases not matched to a gene: 6. The germline V gene encodes CDR1 MGHRA and CDR2 YSYEKL. In nucleotides, the CDR3 is TGCGCCAGCAGCCAAGATCCAGGACAGGGGGCCCACGAGCAGTACTTC. Translation: CASSQDPGQGAHEQYF.

The gene calls are TRBV7-9 and TRBJ2-4; 8 bases map to TRBD2. CDR3 size: 18 residues. Germline V CDR1 and CDR2: SEHNR, FQNEAQ (reference sequence). The junction had 18 bases not matched to a gene; V was cut back by 11 bases and J by 0 bases. CDR3 sequence reads: CAVSPGTRGPVAKNIQYF. The CDR3 DNA reads as TGTGCCGTGTCCCCCGGGACTAGGGGACCGGTAGCCAAAAACATTCAGTACTTC.

The J gene is TRBJ2-7, the V gene TRBV19; perhaps TRBD2 as D (6 bases). Looked up from germline, CDR1 is LNHDA and CDR2 is SQIVND (reference sequence). The CDR3 has 16 residues. V was shortened by 3 bases and J by 3 bases, with 18 bases between the two germline ends. This CDR3 is CASSMGGRDGSYEQYF. The CDR3 nucleotides are TGTGCCAGTAGTATGGGTGGAAGGGACGGGAGCTACGAGCAGTACTTC.

In this sample, this clonotype turned up a few times. The chain has TRBV6-5 and TRBJ2-7, with 7 bases identical to TRBD2. The CDR3 sequence is 15 residues long. CDR1 MNHEY and CDR2 SVGAGI come from the germline V gene. With V trimmed by 7 bases and J by 2 bases, 11 bases remained unmatched. The CDR3 bases are TGTGCCAGCACCGACCGGGCTCTAGCGGCCTACGAGCAGTACTTC. Translation: CASTDRALAAYEQYF.

The CDR3 DNA reads as TGTGCCAGCAGGTTGCAGCCCCTGGGGGAGCAGTACTTC. Its translation is CASRLQPLGEQYF. V gene TRBV6-5 combines with J gene TRBJ2-7; no reliable D call. Germline values: CDR1 MNHEY, CDR2 SVGAGI. CDR3 length: 13 amino acids. Trimming stripped 6 bases from V and 7 bases from J, with 16 bases between.